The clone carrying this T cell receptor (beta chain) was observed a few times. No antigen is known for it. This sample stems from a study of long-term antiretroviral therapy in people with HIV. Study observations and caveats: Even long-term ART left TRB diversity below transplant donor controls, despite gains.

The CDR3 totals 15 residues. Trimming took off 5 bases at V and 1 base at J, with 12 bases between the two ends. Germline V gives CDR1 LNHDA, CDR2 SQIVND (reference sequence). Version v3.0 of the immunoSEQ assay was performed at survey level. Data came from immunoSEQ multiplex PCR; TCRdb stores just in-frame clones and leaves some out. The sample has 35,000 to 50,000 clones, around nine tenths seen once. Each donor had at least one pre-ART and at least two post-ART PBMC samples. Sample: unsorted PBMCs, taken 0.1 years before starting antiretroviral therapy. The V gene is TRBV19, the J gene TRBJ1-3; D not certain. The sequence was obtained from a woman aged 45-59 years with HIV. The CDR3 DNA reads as TGTGCCAGTAGTGTCCTTTGGGGTTCTGGAAACACCATATATTTT. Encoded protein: CASSVLWGSGNTIYF.